This T cell receptor beta chain was sequenced in a study of blood T cells in healthy people across ages. General observations from the study: Age advanced and TCR beta diversity per million T cells fell, roughly linearly.

A J-beta primer mix and a sample-barcoded 5' primer were used in a second PCR of roughly 6 to 12 cycles. Via MiXCR, TCRdb re-called the 5' RACE reads, giving one row per CDR3 protein. The sample records fewer than 1,000,000 distinct CDR3 sequences, roughly 46% being singletons. As concerns this clonotype: The antigen remains undetermined.

The CDR3 has 13 residues. Germline CDR1 and CDR2: GTSNPN and SVGIG (reference sequence). The sequenced material came from blood. This chain uses TRBV30 with TRBJ2-7; 8 positions match TRBD2. Matching the DNA end better, TRBJ2-5 makes the J call doubtful. This sequence originates from a man of 80 years or more in good health. CDR3 protein: CAWSVLAAATQYF. The DNA for the CDR3 is TGTGCCTGGAGTGTACTAGCGGCCGCGACCCAGTACTTC.